This TCR beta chain emerged from a study of spatial heterogeneity in lung cancer. Across the whole study: More beta-chain than alpha-chain sequences were consistently detected.

Time point reported: sample taken at primary tumor resection. The study sequenced unsorted whole RNA from tumor, nontumor lung or frozen PBMC. Samples came from roughly 75 TRACERx patients with untreated early-stage lung cancer. The study tagged each TCR cDNA molecule with a unique molecular identifier. TCRdb reprocessed the 5' RACE reads with MiXCR, giving one entry per CDR3 protein. Seen here are more than 6,500 distinct CDR3 sequences, 3.5% to 4.5% observed once, and the top ten hold 20% to 25%. This clonotype has ten or more counts. The TCR sequence derives from a female donor with early-stage non-small cell lung cancer. Sequences were derived from normal lung tissue next to the tumor, sampled at surgery.

CDR3 in DNA: TGTGCCAGCAGCTTATTACAGGGGGCCCATTCTGGGGCCAACGTCCTGACTTTC. This translates into CASSLLQGAHSGANVLTF. The chain is built from TRBV7-8 and TRBJ2-6, with TRBD1 matching over 9 bases. The trim removed 2 bases at V and 1 base at J, leaving 6 bases unmatched. The V gene's germline CDR1 is SGHVS and CDR2 FQNEAQ. This CDR3 has 18 amino acids.